This T cell receptor (beta chain) was observed in a study of monozygotic twins with inflammatory bowel disease. Through template switching, UMIs that included a 6-nucleotide sample barcode were added. TCRdb reprocessed the 5' RACE reads and reports one entry per CDR3 protein, with no DNA. This sample's table has around 450,000 distinct CDR3 sequences. There are 13 residues in the CDR3. Germline V gene lookup returns CDR1 DFQATT and CDR2 SNEGSKA (reference sequence). The sequence came from a human donor with ulcerative colitis or Crohn's disease, or a healthy co-twin of an affected twin (not recorded which). The specimen was blood. The genes are TRBV20-1 and TRBJ1-2. The CDR3 sequence: CSASQGQGYGYTF.